This T cell receptor (beta chain) was found in a study of regulatory T cells in long-lasting Graves disease. Findings and caveats of the study: Under persistent disease, TRBV28, TRBJ1-2 and TRBJ2-5 were used preferentially. Study of thyroid tissue was not done, with only peripheral blood studied.

The J segment lost 5 bases and the V segment lost 1 base, leaving 8 bases of the junction unmatched. The CDR3 is 16 residues long. The germline V gene encodes CDR1 SGHVS and CDR2 FQNEAQ. Time point denoted: persistent/refractory GD, antithyroid drugs over 5 years with positive TRAb. The TCR library was made from RNA that had been extracted from PBMCs in TRIzol. To make TCR beta libraries, researchers used iRepertoire HTBI primers and Arm-PCR of CDR3 regions. TCRdb fed the multiplex PCR reads into MiXCR, producing one record per CDR3 protein. Of about 470,000 distinct CDR3 sequences in the sample, roughly a fifth were seen once. The table lists this clonotype with many counts. What it recognizes is unknown.

The J gene is TRBJ2-7, the V gene TRBV7-8; 10 bases are a match to TRBD1. Sample: peripheral blood mononuclear cells (PBMCs), taken when the disease was refractory, from a patient treated with antithyroid drugs. This TCR was recovered from a female donor with Graves disease. The CDR3 DNA follows: TGTGCCAGCAGCTTAGATCTGACCGGGACAGGGGACGAGCAGTACTTC. Translating it yields CASSLDLTGTGDEQYF.